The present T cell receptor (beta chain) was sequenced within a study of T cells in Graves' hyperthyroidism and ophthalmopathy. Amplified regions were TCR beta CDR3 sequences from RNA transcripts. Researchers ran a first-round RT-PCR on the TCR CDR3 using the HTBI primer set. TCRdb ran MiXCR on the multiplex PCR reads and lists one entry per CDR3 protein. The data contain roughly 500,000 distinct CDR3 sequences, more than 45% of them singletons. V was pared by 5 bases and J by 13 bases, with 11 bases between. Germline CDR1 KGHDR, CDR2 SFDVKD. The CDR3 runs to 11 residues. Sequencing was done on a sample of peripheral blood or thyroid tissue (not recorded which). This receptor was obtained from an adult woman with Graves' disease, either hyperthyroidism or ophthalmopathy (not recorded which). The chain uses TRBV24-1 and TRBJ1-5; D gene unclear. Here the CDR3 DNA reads TGTGCCACCAGTGGGGAGACGCCACAGCATTTT. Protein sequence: CATSGETPQHF.